This note documents a single TCR beta chain sequence. Seattle patient enrollment occurred during active infection, with longitudinal follow-up thereafter. CDR1 and CDR2 from the germline V gene are GTSNPN and SVGIG (reference sequence). This CDR3 is 16 amino acids long. V shed 3 bases, J shed 7 bases, and the junction held 11 bases outside the gene matches. This sample stems from a study of blood T cell repertoires in COVID-19. Across the whole study: The United States, Italy and Spain provided the acute and convalescent COVID-19 samples. T cells, B-cell-depleted T cells, or PBMCs supplied cDNA or gDNA.

Original methodology: Reference gene primer amplification gave nucleated cell count estimates. This table comes from immunoSEQ multiplex PCR, and its TCRdb copy is limited to in-frame clones, with some not included. V and J calls and clone size come straight from that table; D and trimming were deduced from the DNA. This sample has about 64,000 clones, with 80% to 90% found just once. J is TRBJ1-6 and V is TRBV30, with 8 bases lining up with TRBD1. The sequence came from a woman aged 55 to 70 with COVID-19, enrolled during active disease. The specimen sequenced was peripheral blood. CDR3 sequence reads: CAWSDRGPVMNSPLHF. The CDR3, as DNA: TGTGCCTGGAGCGACAGGGGACCCGTCATGAATTCACCCCTCCACTTT.